This entry concerns a single T cell receptor (beta chain). Its antigen is unknown. The CDR3 spans 17 residues. The V and J ends lost 2 bases and 4 bases respectively, with 20 bases between them. Germline CDR1 reads ENHRY; CDR2 reads SYGVKD. Held in samples before DNA extraction were roughly 1-10 million cryopreserved PBMC. Survey-level resolution applied to immunoSEQ assay v3.0. Profiling relied on immunoSEQ multiplex PCR, and the TCRdb table lists in-frame clones only, not all of them. The data show 20,000 to 25,000 clones, roughly 91% seen once. These data belong to a study of long-term antiretroviral therapy in people with HIV. Overall study findings and caveats: HIV repertoires showed narrower CDR3 length ranges than controls. Blood collection from about 2003 to 2018 possibly occurred under older ART regimens.

The source was unsorted PBMCs, collected 0.2 years before starting antiretroviral therapy. This TCR was sampled from a young man with HIV. J is TRBJ1-1 and V is TRBV10-3; D ambiguous. The CDR3 here is CAISEPNPLRGVTEAFF. In DNA form, the CDR3 reads TGTGCCATCAGTGAGCCCAACCCCCTACGGGGAGTCACTGAAGCTTTCTTT.